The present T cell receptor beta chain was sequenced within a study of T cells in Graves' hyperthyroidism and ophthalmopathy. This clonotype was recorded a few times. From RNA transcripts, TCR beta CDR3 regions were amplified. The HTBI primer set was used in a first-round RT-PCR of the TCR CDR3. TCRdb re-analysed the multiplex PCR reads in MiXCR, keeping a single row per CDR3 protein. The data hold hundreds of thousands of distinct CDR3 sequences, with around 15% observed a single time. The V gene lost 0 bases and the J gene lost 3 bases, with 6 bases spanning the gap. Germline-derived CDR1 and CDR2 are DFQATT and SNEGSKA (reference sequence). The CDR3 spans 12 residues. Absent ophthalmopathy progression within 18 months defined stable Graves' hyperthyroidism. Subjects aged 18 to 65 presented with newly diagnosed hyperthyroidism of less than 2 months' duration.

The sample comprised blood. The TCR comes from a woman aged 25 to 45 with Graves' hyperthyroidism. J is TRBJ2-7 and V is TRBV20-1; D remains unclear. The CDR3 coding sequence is TGCAGTGCTAGAGACAGACACTACGAGCAGTACTTC. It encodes CSARDRHYEQYF.